Following are 22 T cell receptor beta chains from one sample sequenced in a study of shared clonotypes between healthy human individuals. Using immunoSEQ multiplex PCR, the repertoire was profiled, and TCRdb retains in-frame clones only, with some absent. The repertoire holds 2.5 million or so clones, with about 92% as singletons. Sequencing was carried out using naive CD4+ T cells sorted from blood. Subset here: CD45RA+ positively selected. The source of these receptors is a man aged 18 to 30 in good health.

The genes are TRBV5-6 and TRBJ2-3; 11 bases agree with TRBD2. There are 13 residues in the CDR3. Looked up from germline, CDR1 is SGHDT and CDR2 is YYEEEE. Trimming cost V 5 bases and J 6 bases; bases outside gene matches: 2. CDR3 residues: CASRGLAGDTQYF. The CDR3 coding sequence is TGTGCCAGCAGAGGACTAGCGGGCGATACGCAGTATTTT.

This rearrangement joins TRBV5-3 to TRBJ2-7, with 7 positions matching TRBD1. Being an ORF, TRBV5-3 has a function that is uncertain. V lost 0 bases and J lost 4; bases outside the gene matches: 7. CDR3 length: 15 residues. The CDR3 here is CARSLDDRVEYEQYF. The CDR3 DNA is TGTGCCAGAAGCTTGGACGACAGGGTGGAGTACGAGCAGTACTTC.

The chain is built from TRBV6-5 and TRBJ2-3; 10 bases map to TRBD2. V lost 6 bases to trimming and J lost 4 bases; unmatched junction nucleotides: 7. Germline V gene lookup returns CDR1 MNHEY and CDR2 SVGAGI. CDR3 length equals 15 residues. CDR3 sequence: CASSELAGWSDTQYF. The DNA of the CDR3 is TGTGCCAGCAGCGAACTAGCGGGATGGTCAGATACGCAGTATTTT.

The chain is built from TRBV5-1 and TRBJ2-7; D not certain. The CDR3 runs 13 residues. Trimming cost V 4 bases and J 7 bases, with 15 bases left between them. Germline V gives CDR1 SGHRS, CDR2 YFSETQ. The CDR3 loop is CASSPEADMEQYF. The CDR3 coding sequence is TGCGCCAGCAGCCCCGAAGCTGATATGGAGCAGTACTTC.

The chain is built from TRBV6-1 and TRBJ2-1, with D maybe TRBD1 (5 bases). Looked up from germline, CDR1 is MNHNS and CDR2 is SASEGT. Trimming stripped 3 bases from V and 9 bases from J, with 12 bases between. The CDR3 totals 13 residues. This CDR3 is CASSDTGFGEQFF. The CDR3, as DNA: TGTGCCAGCAGTGATACAGGTTTTGGTGAGCAGTTCTTC.

This chain connects TRBV25-1 to TRBJ1-2; D perhaps matches TRBD1 (6 bases). Germline values: CDR1 MGHDK, CDR2 SYGVNS. The length of the CDR3 is 13 residues. V was shortened by 7 bases and J by 8 bases, with 17 bases between the two germline ends. The CDR3 loop is CASMGKTGRGYTF. Here the CDR3 DNA reads TGTGCCAGCATGGGCAAGACAGGCCGGGGCTACACCTTC.

Regarding this clone: Distinct nucleotide sequences in the sample also encode this CDR3. V is TRBV6-6 and J is TRBJ1-3; D remains ambiguous. The germline gives CDR1 MNHNY, CDR2 SVGAGI (reference sequence). V lost 2 bases and J lost 0, with 5 bases in between. This CDR3 contains 14 residues. CDR3 DNA sequence: TGTGCCAGCAGTTACGGTGGCTCTGGAAACACCATATATTTT. It encodes CASSYGGSGNTIYF.

The chain recombines TRBV11-3 with TRBJ2-1; D possibly corresponds to TRBD1 (5 bases). The CDR3 has 19 amino acids. Germline loops: CDR1 SGHNT, CDR2 YENEEA. Trimming pared 1 base from V and 0 bases from J, leaving 19 bases between. The CDR3 is CASSLGQGSLEGSYNEQFF. The CDR3 nucleotides are TGTGCCAGCAGCTTAGGGCAGGGATCCCTAGAAGGCTCCTACAATGAGCAGTTCTTC. Supplemented by reference TRBV11-3 and TRBJ2-1, the full variable domain reads EAGVVQSPRYKIIEKKQPVAFWCNPISGHNTLYWYLQNLGQGPELLIRYENEEAVDDSQLPKDRFSAERLKGVDSTLKIQPAELGDSAVYLCASSLGQGSLEGSYNEQFFGPGTRLTVL.

The rearrangement uses TRBV12-2 and TRBJ2-7. TRBV12-2 is a documented pseudogene. The CDR3 consists of 11 residues. The CDR3 here is CASRLAGEQYF. CDR3 in DNA: TGTGCAAGTCGCTTAGCGGGCGAGCAGTACTTC.

CDR3 DNA: TGTGCCAGCAGTTTTCTGGGACGATCCTTCTCCTACGAGCAGTACTTC. As protein: CASSFLGRSFSYEQYF. The gene calls are TRBV27 and TRBJ2-7, with D possibly called TRBD1 or TRBD2 (5 bases each). Germline V gives CDR1 MNHEY, CDR2 SMNVEV (reference sequence). This CDR3 region has 16 residues. Between the trimmed V and J ends, which lost 3 bases and 0 bases, there was a span of 15 bases.

Concerning this clone itself: The sample has other DNA sequences that encode this CDR3 too. This chain joins TRBV30 and TRBJ2-2; 7 bases line up with TRBD2. Unmatched junction bases numbered 2, after V lost 2 bases and J lost 5 bases. Germline loops: CDR1 GTSNPN, CDR2 SVGIG (reference sequence). CDR3 length: 13 amino acids. CDR3 bases: TGTGCCTGGAGTAGCGGGAATACCGGGGAGCTGTTTTTT. Amino acid sequence: CAWSSGNTGELFF.

V is TRBV10-2 and J is TRBJ2-3, with a weak D call TRBD1 (5 bases). This CDR3 has 20 amino acids. Germline loops: CDR1 WSHSY, CDR2 SAAADI. V gave up 2 bases and J gave up 2 bases, with 26 bases separating them. CDR3 sequence reads: CASSETSSSWGSKNTDTQYF. The CDR3 DNA sequence: TGCGCCAGCAGTGAGACCTCCTCTAGTTGGGGCTCCAAGAACACAGATACGCAGTATTTT.

J is TRBJ2-5 and V is TRBV11-2, with D possibly being TRBD1 or TRBD2 (7 bases each). V was trimmed by 0 bases and J by 4 bases, leaving 18 bases between them. The CDR3 is made up of 17 amino acids. Per germline, CDR1 SGHAT and CDR2 FQNNGV. The CDR3 nucleotides are TGTGCCAGCAGCTTAGATTCGAGGGCAGGGGGGGCAGAGACCCAGTACTTC. It yields the protein CASSLDSRAGGAETQYF.

The chain combines TRBV21-1 with TRBJ1-1; TRBD1, the table's D call, was not compared with the DNA. TRBV21-1 is labeled a pseudogene. This CDR3 contains 17 residues. The CDR3 spells CASSKVTPGHFNTEAFF. DNA for the CDR3: TGTGCCAGCAGCAAAGTGACCCCTGGACACTTCAACACTGAAGCTTTCTTT.

This clone showed up just once. The chain carries TRBV5-1 and TRBJ2-2; no firm D call. Germline V lookup: CDR1 SGHRS, CDR2 YFSETQ. V dropped 4 bases and J dropped 7 bases, with 20 bases sitting between them. This CDR3 contains 16 residues. The CDR3 here is CASSPTTVGLGGELFF. The DNA for the CDR3 is TGCGCCAGCAGCCCGACGACGGTGGGTCTAGGCGGGGAGCTGTTTTTT.

The chain joins TRBV2 to TRBJ1-3; 7 nucleotides align to TRBD1. The V gene's germline CDR1 is SNHLY and CDR2 FYNNEI. This CDR3 comprises 15 residues. J was trimmed by 4 bases and V by 4 bases; bases with no gene match: 7. CDR3 DNA sequence: TGTGCCAGCAGTGCCGAGGGGGCGCGAGGAAACACCATATATTTT. Protein: CASSAEGARGNTIYF.

The CDR3 DNA is TGTGCCAGCAGCTTAACAGATTTTTCTGGAAACACCATATATTTT. It yields the protein CASSLTDFSGNTIYF. The genes are TRBV7-6 and TRBJ1-3; no reliable D call. Between the trimmed V and J ends, which lost 2 bases and 1 base, there was a span of 9 bases. The length of the CDR3 is 15 residues. Germline CDR1 reads SGHVS; CDR2 reads FNYEAQ.

The chain joins TRBV19 to TRBJ1-2; the match to TRBD1 covers 8 bases. The CDR3 has 16 residues. The germline CDR1 and CDR2 sequences are LNHDA and SQIVND (reference sequence). V was clipped by 5 bases and J by 5 bases; unmatched bases: 13. CDR3 in DNA: TGTGCCAGTAGTTCCAACTCTCTGGACAGGGAATATGGCTACACCTTC. This sequence encodes CASSSNSLDREYGYTF.

The genes are TRBV6-5 and TRBJ1-2; D uncertain. The V and J ends lost 6 bases and 0 bases respectively, with 11 bases between them. The germline V gene has CDR1 MNHEY and CDR2 SVGAGI. The CDR3 runs 14 residues. CDR3 nucleotides: TGTGCCAGCAGGCGAGTAAAAACTAACTATGGCTACACCTTC. Protein sequence: CASRRVKTNYGYTF.

This clone has just one count. The V and J genes are TRBV29-1 and TRBJ1-2; 8 bases agree with TRBD1. Germline V lookup: CDR1 SQVTM, CDR2 ANQGSEA. This CDR3 has 14 amino acids. Trimming removed 4 bases from V and 4 bases from J; junction bases left unmatched: 8. The CDR3 nucleotides are TGCAGCGTTGGCGGACAGGGCGGAGGCTATGGCTACACCTTC. This sequence encodes CSVGGQGGGYGYTF.

This chain joins TRBV5-3 and TRBJ2-5; 9 bases align to TRBD2. TRBV5-3 is placed among ORFs of uncertain function. The length of the CDR3 is 16 residues. Germline trimming cut 0 bases from V and 0 bases from J; bases unmatched to any gene: 3. CDR3 nucleotide sequence: TGTGCCAGAAGCTTGGTTTCTAGCGGGGACCAAGAGACCCAGTACTTC. It is translated as CARSLVSSGDQETQYF.

This clone was detected only once. The V and J genes are TRBV12-5 and TRBJ2-7, with TRBD2 as a possible D gene (6 bases). CDR1 and CDR2 (germline): LGHNT, FRNRAP. The V end lost 5 bases, the J end lost 4 bases, and 21 bases lay between the germline ends. This CDR3 is built from 16 residues. CDR3: CASGGAPGLSEYEQYF. In DNA form, the CDR3 reads TGTGCTAGTGGTGGGGCACCGGGACTCAGTGAATACGAGCAGTACTTC.